This TCR beta chain is drawn from a study of radiotherapy plus CTLA-4 blockade in lung cancer. Study-wide context: Among all patients, 18% showed objective responses, while 30% to 35% had disease control. Overall study results and limits: Once radiotherapy plus ipilimumab had been given, TCR clones derived from tumor expanded in blood. Response was reportedly best predicted by early blood T cell clone dynamics, with interferon-beta.

This clone was detected only a few times. Its antigen is undetermined. CDR1 and CDR2 (germline): SGDLS, YYNGEE. The V segment lost 0 bases and the J segment 4 bases; nucleotides outside the gene matches: 6. CDR3 size: 15 residues. Focal radiation plus CTLA-4 blockade with ipilimumab was administered to patients who had chemo-refractory metastatic non-small-cell lung cancer. Profiled with immunoSEQ multiplex PCR; TCRdb holds only in-frame clones, not every one. The sample carries about 77,000 clones, roughly 74% recorded once. This material consisted of peripheral blood, taken from a patient treated with radiotherapy plus ipilimumab. This sequence was found in a human donor with non-small cell lung cancer whose response to radiotherapy plus ipilimumab could not be evaluated. The chain joins TRBV9 to TRBJ1-1; 7 nucleotides agree with TRBD1. CDR3 amino acids: CASSVGSGGRTEAFF. CDR3 in DNA: TGTGCCAGCAGCGTAGGGTCAGGGGGTCGCACTGAAGCTTTCTTT.